These 5 T cell receptor beta chains were sequenced from one sample in a study of T-cell memory formation after mild COVID-19. TCRdb reprocessed the 5' RACE reads via MiXCR and lists one record per CDR3 protein. The table shows 92,000 or so distinct CDR3 sequences, with about 16% occurring only once. The sequencing input was PBMCs or a T cell subset sorted from them (not recorded which). All receptors derive from a man younger than 35 who had mild COVID-19 (a few samples of this study predate the infection). Cell type and time point are not known.

This clonotype occurred a few times. The genes are TRBV6-5 and TRBJ2-5; 11 bases are a match to TRBD2. The CDR3 covers 15 residues. CDR1 MNHEY and CDR2 SVGAGI come from the germline V gene. V was clipped by 2 bases and J by 5 bases; unmatched bases: 4. The DNA for the CDR3 is TGTGCCAGCAGTTACCTAGCGGGGGGCGGGGAGACCCAGTACTTC. Its translation: CASSYLAGGGETQYF.

The chain has TRBV19 and TRBJ2-7; 9 nucleotides agree with TRBD1. The CDR3 totals 13 residues. CDR1 LNHDA and CDR2 SQIVND come from the germline V gene (reference sequence). V lost 6 bases to trimming and J lost 7 bases; unmatched junction nucleotides: 7. The CDR3 here is CASSWTGAKEQYF. The CDR3 DNA is TGTGCCAGTAGCTGGACAGGGGCGAAGGAGCAGTACTTC. The whole variable domain, remainder taken from reference TRBV19 and TRBJ2-7, is DGGITQSPKYLFRKEGQNVTLSCEQNLNHDAMYWYRQDPGQGLRLIYYSQIVNDFQKGDIAEGYSVSREKKESFPLTVTSAQKNPTAFYLCASSWTGAKEQYFGPGTRLTVT.

The chain recombines TRBV7-9 with TRBJ2-5; D is uncertain. In germline, CDR1 is SEHNR, CDR2 FQNEAQ (reference sequence). V was trimmed by 5 bases and J by 1 base, leaving 11 bases between them. The CDR3 spans 14 residues. The CDR3 DNA follows: TGTGCCAGCAGCCCCGATACTGGCCAAGAGACCCAGTACTTC. Its translation is CASSPDTGQETQYF. Based on the CDR3 plus reference TRBV7-9 and TRBJ2-5, the full variable domain is DTGVSQNPRHKITKRGQNVTFRCDPISEHNRLYWYRQTLGQGPEFLTYFQNEAQLEKSRLLSDRFSAERPKGSFSTLEIQRTEQGDSAMYLCASSPDTGQETQYFGPGTRLLVL.

This clonotype showed up just a few times. This chain links TRBV29-1 with TRBJ1-1, with TRBD1 matching 8 bases. Germline V lookup: CDR1 SQVTM, CDR2 ANQGSEA. The ends lost 1 base at V and 5 bases at J; junction bases unmatched: 6. The CDR3 covers 14 residues. This CDR3 reads CSVEARDRPTEAFF. The CDR3 DNA follows: TGCAGCGTTGAAGCCCGGGACAGGCCAACTGAAGCTTTCTTT.

This sequence joins TRBV10-3 and TRBJ1-2; D remains unclear. The CDR3 sequence is 13 residues long. The V gene lost 2 bases and the J gene lost 5 bases, with 9 bases spanning the gap. Per the germline V gene, CDR1 is ENHRY and CDR2 is SYGVKD. Here the CDR3 DNA reads TGTGCCATCAGTGAGCAGGACCGGTATGGCTACACCTTC. The encoded protein is CAISEQDRYGYTF.